The 8 T cell receptor beta chains given below trace back to one sample, sequenced in a study of shared clonotypes between healthy human individuals. Assay: immunoSEQ multiplex PCR; the TCRdb copy retains only in-frame clones and omits some. The table has nearly 2 million clones, approximately 94% seen once. Terminally differentiated effector memory CD45RA+ cells were left out of the naive CD8 fraction, which was CD45RO-negative and positively selected for CCR7. Sequencing was performed on naive CD8+ T cells sorted from blood. Receptors originate from a man aged 18 to 29 in good health.

The chain couples TRBV25-1 to TRBJ2-5, with D possibly being TRBD1 (6 bases). The CDR3 is 13 amino acids. The V gene lost 5 bases and the J gene lost 4 bases, with 11 bases spanning the gap. CDR1 and CDR2 (germline): MGHDK, SYGVNS. The CDR3 sequence is CASSLGAGETQYF. The CDR3 DNA reads as TGTGCCAGCAGTCTGGGGGCTGGAGAGACCCAGTACTTC.

The rearrangement joins TRBV4-1 to TRBJ2-5, with a possible D match to TRBD2 (6 bases). This CDR3 is built from 15 residues. V lost 1 base and J lost 3, with 12 bases in between. CDR1 MGHRA and CDR2 YSYEKL come from the germline V gene. CDR3 region: CASSQAPRGKETQYF. The CDR3, as DNA: TGCGCCAGCAGCCAAGCCCCCCGGGGGAAAGAGACCCAGTACTTC.

The J gene is TRBJ2-7, the V gene TRBV27; 7 bases line up with TRBD1. Per germline, CDR1 MNHEY and CDR2 SMNVEV (reference sequence). The V segment lost 3 bases and the J segment 3 bases; nucleotides outside the gene matches: 5. The CDR3 is 14 amino acids. This chain's CDR3 is CASSLGQLFYEQYF. Written as DNA, the CDR3 is TGTGCCAGCAGTTTGGGACAGCTTTTCTACGAGCAGTACTTC.

With regard to this clone: One junction end disagrees with the germline gene, perhaps due to a read error. The chain has TRBV11-2 and TRBJ2-7, with 14 nucleotides matching TRBD2. The CDR3 is 17 amino acids. Germline V gene data show CDR1 as SGHAT and CDR2 as FQNNGV. The CDR3 sequence is CASSLEPGLAGVTEQYF. The CDR3 bases are TGTGCCAGCAGCCTAGAACCGGGACTAGCGGGGGTGACCGAGCAGTACTTC.

This clone was seen a handful of times. V usage is TRBV30 and J usage is TRBJ2-2, with TRBD2 matching 10 bases. CDR1 and CDR2 (germline): GTSNPN, SVGIG (reference sequence). The CDR3 consists of 15 residues. Trimming removed 2 bases from V and 5 bases from J; junction bases left unmatched: 5. The CDR3 reads CAWSRAGGPTGELFF. For the CDR3, the DNA is TGTGCCTGGAGTCGAGCGGGAGGGCCTACCGGGGAGCTGTTTTTT.

The chain carries TRBV7-8 and TRBJ2-7, with D unresolved. The CDR3 runs 13 residues. The V and J ends lost 2 bases and 5 bases respectively, with 10 bases between them. Germline V gives CDR1 SGHVS, CDR2 FQNEAQ. For the CDR3, the DNA is TGTGCCAGCAGCTTATTAGGGCAGGACGAGCAGTACTTC. Residues: CASSLLGQDEQYF.

This rearrangement joins TRBV18 to TRBJ1-1; no clear D. This CDR3 spans 15 amino acids. Germline V CDR1 and CDR2: KGHSH, LQKENI. V shed 3 bases and J shed 0 bases, with 11 bases lying between them. CDR3 sequence (DNA): TGTGCCAGCTCACCGGGCACGCTACTGAACACTGAAGCTTTCTTT. Its protein product is CASSPGTLLNTEAFF.

The sample holds one count of this clone. This chain joins TRBV25-1 and TRBJ2-5, with D perhaps TRBD1 (5 bases). Trimming left V 1 base short and J 4 bases short, with 13 bases between. Germline CDR1 and CDR2: MGHDK and SYGVNS. This CDR3 is built from 15 residues. CDR3 bases: TGTGCCAGCAGTGAATCCGCAGGGCAAGGAGAGACCCAGTACTTC. It encodes CASSESAGQGETQYF.